The entry that follows covers one T cell receptor beta chain sequence. This entry is derived from a study of blood T cell repertoires in COVID-19. Study overall: Researchers got acute and convalescent COVID-19 samples from the United States, Italy and Spain. From T cells, B-cell-depleted T cells, or PBMCs came the material, which was cDNA or gDNA.

Per the original methods: Amplification of reference gene primers was used by the study to estimate nucleated cell counts. Clones were sequenced by immunoSEQ multiplex PCR, and TCRdb holds only the in-frame ones, with some missing. V and J calls and clone size come straight from that table; D and trimming were deduced from the DNA. The sample comprises around 95,000 clones, about 86% of which are singletons, and roughly 4.7% rests with the top ten. Germline lookup yields CDR1 MDHEN and CDR2 SYDVKM. Trimming shortened V by 5 bases and J by 4 bases, and 18 bases separated the two germline ends. CDR3 size: 16 residues.

Sequenced: peripheral blood. This TCR derives from a human donor in a cohort sampled during active COVID-19. The chain recombines TRBV28 with TRBJ2-1, with D unresolved. In nucleotides, the CDR3 is TGTGCCAGCAGTCCGTCTAGTAGACCCGAATACAATGAGCAGTTCTTC. Protein sequence: CASSPSSRPEYNEQFF. Together with reference TRBV28 and TRBJ2-1, the CDR3 gives the full variable domain: DVKVTQSSRYLVKRTGEKVFLECVQDMDHENMFWYRQDPGLGLRLIYFSYDVKMKEKGDIPEGYSVSREKKERFSLILESASTNQTSMYLCASSPSSRPEYNEQFFGPGTRLTVL.